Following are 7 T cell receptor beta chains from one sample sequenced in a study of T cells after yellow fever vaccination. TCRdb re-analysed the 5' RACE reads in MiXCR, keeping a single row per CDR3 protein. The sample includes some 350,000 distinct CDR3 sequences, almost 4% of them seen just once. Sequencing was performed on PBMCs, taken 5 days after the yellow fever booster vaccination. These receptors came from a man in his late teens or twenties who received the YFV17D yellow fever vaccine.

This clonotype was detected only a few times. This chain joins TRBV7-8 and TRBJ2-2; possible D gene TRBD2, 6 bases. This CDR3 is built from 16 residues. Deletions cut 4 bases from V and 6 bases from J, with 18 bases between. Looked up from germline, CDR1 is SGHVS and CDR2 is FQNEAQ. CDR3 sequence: CASSSSEGRGPGELFF. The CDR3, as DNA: TGTGCCAGCAGCTCTAGCGAAGGACGAGGCCCCGGGGAGCTGTTTTTT.

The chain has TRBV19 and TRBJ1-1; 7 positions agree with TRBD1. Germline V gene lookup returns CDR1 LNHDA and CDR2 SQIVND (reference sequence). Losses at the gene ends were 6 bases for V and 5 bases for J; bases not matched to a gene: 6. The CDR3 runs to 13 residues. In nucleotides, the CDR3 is TGTGCCAGTAGCCCTGACAGGGTGACTGAAGCTTTCTTT. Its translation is CASSPDRVTEAFF. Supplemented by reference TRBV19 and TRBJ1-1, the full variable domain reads DGGITQSPKYLFRKEGQNVTLSCEQNLNHDAMYWYRQDPGQGLRLIYYSQIVNDFQKGDIAEGYSVSREKKESFPLTVTSAQKNPTAFYLCASSPDRVTEAFFGQGTRLTVV.

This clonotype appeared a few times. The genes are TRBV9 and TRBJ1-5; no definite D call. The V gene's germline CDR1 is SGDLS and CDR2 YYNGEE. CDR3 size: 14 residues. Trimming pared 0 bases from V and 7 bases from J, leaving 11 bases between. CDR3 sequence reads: CASSVEGNGQPQHF. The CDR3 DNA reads TGTGCCAGCAGCGTAGAAGGAAACGGCCAGCCCCAGCATTTT.

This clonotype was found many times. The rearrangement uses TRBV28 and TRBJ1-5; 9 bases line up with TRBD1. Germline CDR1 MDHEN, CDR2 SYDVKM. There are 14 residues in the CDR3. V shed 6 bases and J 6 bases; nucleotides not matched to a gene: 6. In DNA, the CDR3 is TGTGCCAGCAGGGGGGGACAGGGTGGTCAGCCCCAGCATTTT. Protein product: CASRGGQGGQPQHF.

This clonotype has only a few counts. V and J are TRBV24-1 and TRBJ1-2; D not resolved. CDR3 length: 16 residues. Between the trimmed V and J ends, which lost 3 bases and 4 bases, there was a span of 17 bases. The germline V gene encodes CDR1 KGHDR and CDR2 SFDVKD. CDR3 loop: CATSDPRRFPLYGYTF. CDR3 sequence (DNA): TGTGCCACCAGTGATCCACGGCGATTCCCCCTCTATGGCTACACCTTC.

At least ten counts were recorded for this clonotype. The CDR3 sequence is CATRVGGLETQYF. The DNA for the CDR3 is TGCGCCACCCGGGTTGGGGGTTTGGAGACCCAGTACTTC. The chain links TRBV10-2 to TRBJ2-5; D tentatively reads TRBD1 or TRBD2 (5 bases each). Trimming left V 10 bases short and J 5 bases short, with 17 bases between. The germline gives CDR1 WSHSY, CDR2 SAAADI. The CDR3 has 13 residues.

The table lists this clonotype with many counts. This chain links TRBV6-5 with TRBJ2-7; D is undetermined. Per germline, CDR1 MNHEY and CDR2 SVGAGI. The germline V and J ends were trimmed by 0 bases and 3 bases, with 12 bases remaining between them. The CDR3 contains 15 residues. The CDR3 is CASSYSVGEIYEQYF. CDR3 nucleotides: TGTGCCAGCAGTTACTCGGTCGGAGAAATCTACGAGCAGTACTTC.